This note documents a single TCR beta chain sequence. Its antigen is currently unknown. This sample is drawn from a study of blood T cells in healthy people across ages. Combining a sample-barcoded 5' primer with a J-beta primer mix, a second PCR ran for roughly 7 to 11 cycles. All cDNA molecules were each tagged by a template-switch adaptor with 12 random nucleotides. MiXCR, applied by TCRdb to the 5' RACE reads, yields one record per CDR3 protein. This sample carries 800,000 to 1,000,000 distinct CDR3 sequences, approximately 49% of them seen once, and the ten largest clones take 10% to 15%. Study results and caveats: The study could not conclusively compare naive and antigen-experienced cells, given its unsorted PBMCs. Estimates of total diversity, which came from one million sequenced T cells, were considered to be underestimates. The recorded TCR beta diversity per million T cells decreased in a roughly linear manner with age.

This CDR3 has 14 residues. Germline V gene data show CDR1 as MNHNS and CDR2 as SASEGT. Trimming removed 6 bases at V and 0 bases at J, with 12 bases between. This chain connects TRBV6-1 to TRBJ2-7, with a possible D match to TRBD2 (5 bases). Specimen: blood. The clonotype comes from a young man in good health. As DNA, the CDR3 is TGTGCCAGCAGCCCGCGGGCTCCCTCCTACGAGCAGTACTTC. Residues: CASSPRAPSYEQYF.